This T cell receptor (beta chain) stems from a study of beta chain features in type 1 diabetes. General observations from the study: Researchers reported that naive, central memory and Treg TCRB repertoires appeared more similar in patients than in healthy donors.

Comment on this clone: Its antigen is as yet unknown.

The CDR3 runs 11 residues. Germline CDR1 is MNHEY and CDR2 is SVGAGI. The germline V and J ends were trimmed by 9 bases and 9 bases, with 14 bases remaining between them. The authors reverse transcribed all of the isolated RNA, so sequencing captured expressed TCRB transcripts. The table came from immunoSEQ multiplex PCR; TCRdb's copy has only in-frame clones and leaves some out. The sample lists about 470,000 clones, over 25% occurring once. Sampling consisted of one heparinised blood draw per donor, averaging about 116 mL. This chain uses TRBV6-5 with TRBJ1-1, with D possibly TRBD1 on 6 matching bases. The sequenced sample consisted of naive CD4+ T cells from blood. The receptor was derived from a man aged 18 to 30 in good health. The CDR3 sequence is CASAFGGQAFF. The CDR3 bases are TGTGCCAGTGCTTTCGGGGGGCAAGCTTTCTTT.